These T cell receptor beta chains were read from a single sample in a study of blood T cell repertoires in COVID-19. Here immunoSEQ multiplex PCR was the method, and the copy in TCRdb shows in-frame clones only, minus some. This repertoire shows hundreds of thousands of clones, about 89% found once; its top ten account for about 5.2%. Sequenced material: PBMCs or T cells enriched from blood (not recorded which). These receptors all stem from a man in his 60s who had recovered from COVID-19. The CDR3 runs from the conserved cysteine through the conserved F or W. Each record gives: D gene, clone size, V gene, J gene, CDR3 protein, CDR3 DNA. A D gene is named only where the DNA matches it firmly. For some rows the clone size is stated as once, few or many, or as a class when expanded; others skip it.

d_gene: TRBD2; abundance: NA; v_gene: TRBV15; j_gene: TRBJ2-7; CDR3aa: CATSRGGGLGSYEQYF; CDR3nt: TGTGCCACCAGCAGAGGTGGGGGACTAGGCTCCTACGAGCAGTACTTC
d_gene: NA; abundance: NA; v_gene: TRBV5-5; j_gene: TRBJ1-4; CDR3aa: CASSLAPSTGVNEKLFF; CDR3nt: TGTGCCAGCAGCTTAGCCCCCTCGACAGGCGTCAATGAAAAACTGTTTTTT
d_gene: TRBD1; abundance: NA; v_gene: TRBV6-5; j_gene: TRBJ2-2; CDR3aa: CASRSRDRGTGELFF; CDR3nt: TGTGCCAGCAGATCCCGGGACAGGGGCACCGGGGAGCTGTTTTTT
d_gene: TRBD2; abundance: once; v_gene: TRBV9; j_gene: TRBJ2-7; CDR3aa: CASSAAGGGPGEQYF; CDR3nt: TGTGCCAGCAGCGCCGCCGGGGGAGGGCCGGGCGAGCAGTACTTC
d_gene: TRBD2; abundance: once; v_gene: TRBV5-1; j_gene: TRBJ2-2; CDR3aa: CASSPLTSGSLSLAGELFF; CDR3nt: TGCGCCAGCAGCCCATTGACTAGCGGGAGTTTGTCTCTCGCCGGGGAGCTGTTTTTT
d_gene: TRBD2; abundance: NA; v_gene: TRBV6-2/TRBV6-3; j_gene: TRBJ2-5; CDR3aa: CASSRTSGREWLETQYF; CDR3nt: TGTGCCAGCAGTCGGACTAGCGGGAGGGAATGGTTGGAGACCCAGTACTTC
d_gene: TRBD2; abundance: NA; v_gene: TRBV7-3; j_gene: TRBJ2-7; CDR3aa: CASSLSGAGGPHEQYF; CDR3nt: TGTGCCAGCAGCTTGTCCGGGGCGGGAGGGCCCCACGAGCAGTACTTC
d_gene: NA; abundance: NA; v_gene: TRBV7-3; j_gene: TRBJ1-6; CDR3aa: CASSWDINSPLHF; CDR3nt: TGTGCCAGCAGCTGGGACATTAATTCACCCCTCCACTTT
d_gene: NA; abundance: NA; v_gene: TRBV19; j_gene: TRBJ1-2; CDR3aa: CASSSPDKLNYGYTF; CDR3nt: TGTGCCAGTAGTTCGCCGGACAAGCTAAACTATGGCTACACCTTC
d_gene: NA; abundance: NA; v_gene: TRBV5-1; j_gene: TRBJ1-2; CDR3aa: CASSLTGTDGYTF; CDR3nt: TGCGCCAGCAGCTTAACAGGGACGGATGGCTACACCTTC
d_gene: NA; abundance: NA; v_gene: TRBV6-5; j_gene: TRBJ2-4; CDR3aa: CASSPNPPIRQDQYF; CDR3nt: TGTGCCAGCAGTCCGAACCCTCCGATTAGACAGGACCAGTACTTC
d_gene: NA; abundance: NA; v_gene: TRBV19; j_gene: TRBJ1-5; CDR3aa: CATTDSLNQPQHF; CDR3nt: TGTGCCACCACCGACAGCCTAAATCAGCCCCAGCATTTT
d_gene: NA; abundance: few; v_gene: TRBV6-2/TRBV6-3; j_gene: TRBJ2-2; CDR3aa: CASSYGGTGELFF; CDR3nt: TGTGCCAGCAGTTACGGGGGGACCGGGGAGCTGTTTTTT
d_gene: TRBD1; abundance: NA; v_gene: TRBV7-9; j_gene: TRBJ1-3; CDR3aa: CASSIDRVGNTIYF; CDR3nt: TGTGCCAGCAGCATTGACAGGGTTGGAAACACCATATATTTT
d_gene: TRBD2; abundance: NA; v_gene: TRBV5-1; j_gene: TRBJ2-1; CDR3aa: CASSWGRLAGGSSYNEQFF; CDR3nt: TGCGCCAGCAGCTGGGGGCGACTAGCGGGAGGTAGCTCCTACAATGAGCAGTTCTTC
d_gene: NA; abundance: NA; v_gene: TRBV20-1; j_gene: TRBJ2-7; CDR3aa: CSAEKIYEQYF; CDR3nt: TGCAGTGCCGAGAAAATCTACGAGCAGTACTTC
d_gene: NA; abundance: NA; v_gene: TRBV30; j_gene: TRBJ1-1; CDR3aa: CAWSEMRPEAFF; CDR3nt: TGTGCCTGGAGTGAAATGAGGCCTGAAGCTTTCTTT
d_gene: TRBD2; abundance: NA; v_gene: TRBV19; j_gene: TRBJ2-2; CDR3aa: CASSTGLAGTGELFF; CDR3nt: TGTGCCAGTAGTACGGGACTAGCAGGAACCGGGGAGCTGTTTTTT
d_gene: TRBD2; abundance: once; v_gene: TRBV27; j_gene: TRBJ2-1; CDR3aa: CASGAGLAGNEQFF; CDR3nt: TGTGCCAGCGGCGCCGGACTAGCGGGTAATGAGCAGTTCTTC
d_gene: NA; abundance: NA; v_gene: TRBV18; j_gene: TRBJ2-7; CDR3aa: CASSPLWSIDEQYF; CDR3nt: TGTGCCAGCTCACCACTATGGAGTATAGACGAGCAGTACTTC
d_gene: NA; abundance: once; v_gene: TRBV2; j_gene: TRBJ1-1; CDR3aa: CASSEVGGGSTEAFF; CDR3nt: TGTGCCAGCAGTGAAGTTGGGGGAGGAAGCACTGAAGCTTTCTTT
d_gene: NA; abundance: NA; v_gene: TRBV27; j_gene: TRBJ2-2; CDR3aa: CASSLSEAEGLGELFF; CDR3nt: TGTGCCAGCAGTTTATCCGAAGCTGAGGGACTCGGGGAGCTGTTTTTT
d_gene: TRBD2; abundance: NA; v_gene: TRBV30; j_gene: TRBJ2-1; CDR3aa: CAWSVPRGLAGFQRYNEQFF; CDR3nt: TGTGCCTGGAGTGTGCCGAGAGGACTAGCGGGATTTCAACGGTACAATGAGCAGTTCTTC
d_gene: TRBD1; abundance: NA; v_gene: TRBV25-1; j_gene: TRBJ2-7; CDR3aa: CASSSYTGTGDEQYF; CDR3nt: TGTGCCAGCAGTTCATATACCGGGACAGGGGACGAGCAGTACTTC
d_gene: NA; abundance: once; v_gene: TRBV11-2; j_gene: TRBJ1-1; CDR3aa: CASSLNGNTEAFF; CDR3nt: TGTGCCAGCAGCTTAAACGGTAACACTGAAGCTTTCTTT
d_gene: NA; abundance: NA; v_gene: TRBV11-3; j_gene: TRBJ2-1; CDR3aa: CASSASRGRDEQFF; CDR3nt: TGTGCCAGCAGCGCCAGTCGGGGTAGGGATGAGCAGTTCTTC
d_gene: TRBD1; abundance: NA; v_gene: TRBV7-2; j_gene: TRBJ1-4; CDR3aa: CASSLYRGKLFF; CDR3nt: TGTGCCAGCAGCTTATACAGGGGGAAACTGTTTTTT
d_gene: TRBD1; abundance: NA; v_gene: TRBV5-5; j_gene: TRBJ1-5; CDR3aa: CASSLDGGGGNQPQHF; CDR3nt: TGTGCCAGCAGCTTGGATGGAGGGGGCGGGAATCAGCCCCAGCATTTT
d_gene: NA; abundance: NA; v_gene: TRBV28; j_gene: TRBJ1-5; CDR3aa: CASTTTGPNQPQHF; CDR3nt: TGTGCCAGCACAACGACAGGCCCCAATCAGCCCCAGCATTTT
d_gene: TRBD2; abundance: NA; v_gene: TRBV20-1; j_gene: TRBJ2-7; CDR3aa: CSASPSGYRYEQYF; CDR3nt: TGCAGTGCTAGTCCTAGCGGCTACCGCTACGAGCAGTACTTC
d_gene: NA; abundance: NA; v_gene: TRBV27; j_gene: TRBJ2-7; CDR3aa: CASSRSGAYEQYF; CDR3nt: TGTGCCAGCAGTCGGTCAGGGGCCTACGAGCAGTACTTC
d_gene: NA; abundance: NA; v_gene: TRBV6-1; j_gene: TRBJ1-5; CDR3aa: CASSEQANQPQHF; CDR3nt: TGTGCCAGCAGTGAACAGGCAAATCAGCCCCAGCATTTT
d_gene: NA; abundance: once; v_gene: TRBV24-1; j_gene: TRBJ2-5; CDR3aa: CATSDPNRGGQETQYF; CDR3nt: TGTGCCACCAGTGACCCTAACAGGGGAGGCCAAGAGACCCAGTACTTC
d_gene: NA; abundance: NA; v_gene: TRBV7-9; j_gene: TRBJ2-7; CDR3aa: CASSLVGRGEQYF; CDR3nt: TGTGCCAGCAGCTTAGTTGGGAGAGGCGAGCAGTACTTC
d_gene: TRBD1; abundance: NA; v_gene: TRBV5-1; j_gene: TRBJ2-7; CDR3aa: CASSLNTGTVSYEQYF; CDR3nt: TGCGCCAGCAGCTTGAACACCGGGACAGTATCCTACGAGCAGTACTTC
d_gene: TRBD2; abundance: NA; v_gene: TRBV11-1; j_gene: TRBJ2-7; CDR3aa: CASSLASGSFYEQYF; CDR3nt: TGTGCCAGCAGCTTAGCCAGCGGGAGTTTCTACGAGCAGTACTTC
d_gene: NA; abundance: once; v_gene: TRBV19; j_gene: TRBJ2-3; CDR3aa: CASSKPGALGDTQYF; CDR3nt: TGTGCCAGTAGTAAACCAGGGGCGCTGGGAGATACGCAGTATTTT
d_gene: TRBD1; abundance: NA; v_gene: TRBV5-1; j_gene: TRBJ1-6; CDR3aa: CASSLGGQNNSPLHF; CDR3nt: TGCGCCAGCAGCTTGGGGGGACAGAATAATTCACCCCTCCACTTT
d_gene: NA; abundance: NA; v_gene: TRBV11-2; j_gene: TRBJ2-4; CDR3aa: CASSLVGGGLTAKNIQYF; CDR3nt: TGTGCCAGCAGCTTAGTAGGAGGGGGACTAACGGCCAAAAACATTCAGTACTTC
d_gene: TRBD1; abundance: NA; v_gene: TRBV5-4; j_gene: TRBJ2-7; CDR3aa: CASSLTGGATENEQYF; CDR3nt: TGTGCCAGCAGCTTGACAGGGGGCGCAACCGAAAACGAGCAGTACTTC
d_gene: NA; abundance: NA; v_gene: TRBV18; j_gene: TRBJ1-4; CDR3aa: CASSNRVANEKLFF; CDR3nt: TGTGCCAGCTCTAACAGGGTTGCTAATGAAAAACTGTTTTTT
d_gene: TRBD1; abundance: few; v_gene: TRBV24-1; j_gene: TRBJ1-6; CDR3aa: CATTRQGRGHNSPLHF; CDR3nt: TGTGCCACCACACGTCAAGGCAGGGGGCACAATTCACCCCTCCACTTT
d_gene: TRBD1; abundance: NA; v_gene: TRBV5-1; j_gene: TRBJ1-4; CDR3aa: CASSLYRGEKLFF; CDR3nt: TGCGCCAGCAGCTTGTACAGGGGTGAAAAACTGTTTTTT
d_gene: NA; abundance: NA; v_gene: TRBV28; j_gene: TRBJ2-7; CDR3aa: CASSFGAHEQYF; CDR3nt: TGTGCCAGCAGTTTTGGAGCCCACGAGCAGTACTTC
d_gene: NA; abundance: NA; v_gene: TRBV28; j_gene: TRBJ1-5; CDR3aa: CASSFRYSNQPQHF; CDR3nt: TGTGCCAGCAGTTTCCGGTATAGCAATCAGCCCCAGCATTTT
d_gene: TRBD2; abundance: NA; v_gene: TRBV30; j_gene: TRBJ2-7; CDR3aa: CAWSVPTRGGGRNEQYF; CDR3nt: TGTGCCTGGAGTGTACCCACCCGAGGCGGCGGGAGGAACGAGCAGTACTTC
d_gene: NA; abundance: NA; v_gene: TRBV5-4; j_gene: TRBJ2-5; CDR3aa: CASSPWGRETQYF; CDR3nt: TGTGCCAGCAGCCCTTGGGGCCGAGAGACCCAGTACTTC
d_gene: NA; abundance: NA; v_gene: TRBV4-2; j_gene: TRBJ1-6; CDR3aa: CASSHSDSYNSPLHF; CDR3nt: TGTGCCAGCAGCCACTCGGACAGTTATAATTCACCCCTCCACTTT
d_gene: TRBD1; abundance: NA; v_gene: TRBV28; j_gene: TRBJ2-3; CDR3aa: CASSDRDRGTDTQYF; CDR3nt: TGTGCCAGCAGCGACCGGGACAGGGGAACAGATACGCAGTATTTT
d_gene: NA; abundance: NA; v_gene: TRBV4-1; j_gene: TRBJ1-6; CDR3aa: CASSQVGDSPLHF; CDR3nt: TGCGCCAGCAGCCAAGTCGGGGATTCACCCCTCCACTTT
d_gene: TRBD1; abundance: NA; v_gene: TRBV19; j_gene: TRBJ2-7; CDR3aa: CASSTPGQKNEQYF; CDR3nt: TGTGCCAGTAGTACACCGGGACAGAAGAACGAGCAGTACTTC
d_gene: NA; abundance: once; v_gene: TRBV7-9; j_gene: TRBJ2-1; CDR3aa: CASSSHTAGLNNEQFF; CDR3nt: TGTGCCAGCAGCTCCCACACGGCGGGACTGAACAATGAGCAGTTCTTC